This T cell receptor (beta chain) stems from a study of radiation and T cells in renal cell carcinoma. TCRdb's table, derived via immunoSEQ multiplex PCR, lists solely in-frame clones and lacks some. The sample carries some 100,000 clones, over 75% recorded once. The time point was: baseline pretreatment blood. Treatment given: 15 Gy SBRT to primary tumor, nephrectomy 4 weeks later. This renal cell carcinoma was of the clear cell type. This clone appeared once. CDR1 and CDR2 from the germline V gene are DFQATT and SNEGSKA (reference sequence). The CDR3 spans 10 residues. V was clipped by 1 base and J by 7 bases, with 4 bases between them.

The sequences come from blood, collected from a patient whose treatment included radiotherapy and nephrectomy. This TCR came from a man aged 60 to 75 with renal cell carcinoma. The chain joins TRBV20-1 to TRBJ1-2; D uncertain. CDR3 nucleotides: TGCAGTGCTAGAGGGGGTGGCTACACCTTC. This codes for CSARGGGYTF.